This is a list of T cell receptor beta chains from one sample in a study of T cells after yellow fever vaccination. MiXCR, applied by TCRdb to the 5' RACE reads, yields one record per CDR3 protein. The sample has roughly 330,000 distinct CDR3 sequences, roughly 4% seen once; the top ten hold 20% to 25%. The input for sequencing was PBMCs, taken 5 days after the yellow fever booster vaccination. The source of these receptors is a man aged 18 to 29 who received the YFV17D yellow fever vaccine. Both conserved end residues are part of each CDR3. Fields, in order: J gene, V gene, clone size, D gene, CDR3 DNA, CDR3 protein. A D gene is named only where the DNA matches it firmly. A clone size is listed for some rows: how often the clone was seen (once, few, many), or a class if it is expanded.

j_call: TRBJ2-3; v_call: TRBV5-1; clone_size: NA; d_call: TRBD2; cdr3_nt: TGCGCCAGCAGCTCAGGACTAGCGGGCGCCACAGATACGCAGTATTTT; cdr3_aa: CASSSGLAGATDTQYF
j_call: TRBJ1-5; v_call: TRBV7-2; clone_size: many; d_call: TRBD1; cdr3_nt: TGTGCCAGCAGCCCGGACAGGGAGCGGAGTCAGCCCCAGCATTTT; cdr3_aa: CASSPDRERSQPQHF
j_call: TRBJ2-2; v_call: TRBV5-1; clone_size: many; d_call: NA; cdr3_nt: TGCGCCAGCAGCCGCCGGGTAGGCACCGGGGAGCTGTTTTTT; cdr3_aa: CASSRRVGTGELFF
j_call: TRBJ1-6; v_call: TRBV3-1; clone_size: few; d_call: NA; cdr3_nt: TGTGCCAGCAGCCAAGGGTCCTCCAGCTCCTATAATTCACCCCTCCACTTT; cdr3_aa: CASSQGSSSSYNSPLHF
j_call: TRBJ1-5; v_call: TRBV5-4; clone_size: few; d_call: NA; cdr3_nt: TGTGCCAGCAGCGAGGAAGGGGGGCCCCAGCATTTT; cdr3_aa: CASSEEGGPQHF
j_call: TRBJ2-7; v_call: TRBV7-6; clone_size: many; d_call: NA; cdr3_nt: TGTGCCAGCAGCTTAGATGGGGGCGAGCAGTACTTC; cdr3_aa: CASSLDGGEQYF
j_call: TRBJ2-5; v_call: TRBV20-1; clone_size: many; d_call: NA; cdr3_nt: TGCAGTGCTAGGATTTGGCGGGGGCCCCAAGAGACCCAGTACTTC; cdr3_aa: CSARIWRGPQETQYF
j_call: TRBJ1-5; v_call: TRBV20-1; clone_size: few; d_call: TRBD1; cdr3_nt: TGCAGTGCTACCCAGGGACAGTACAATCAGCCCCAGCATTTT; cdr3_aa: CSATQGQYNQPQHF
j_call: TRBJ2-7; v_call: TRBV7-9; clone_size: few; d_call: NA; cdr3_nt: TGTGCCAGCAGCTTATCCGGGGGCAGTACCTACGAGCAGTACTTC; cdr3_aa: CASSLSGGSTYEQYF
j_call: TRBJ1-5; v_call: TRBV9; clone_size: NA; d_call: NA; cdr3_nt: TGTGCCAGCCAGACAGGTGTGGGCAATCAGCCCCAGCATTTT; cdr3_aa: CASQTGVGNQPQHF
j_call: TRBJ1-1; v_call: TRBV18; clone_size: few; d_call: NA; cdr3_nt: TGTGCCAGCTCACCCTGGGGGGCGTTGAACACTGAAGCTTTCTTT; cdr3_aa: CASSPWGALNTEAFF
j_call: TRBJ1-4; v_call: TRBV10-3; clone_size: many; d_call: NA; cdr3_nt: TGTGCCACCAGCCGGGATATCCTTCAAAAACTGTTTTTT; cdr3_aa: CATSRDILQKLFF
j_call: TRBJ2-2; v_call: TRBV19; clone_size: NA; d_call: NA; cdr3_nt: TGTGCCAGTAGTATTAGCTGGCCGACACCCGGGGAGCTGTTTTTT; cdr3_aa: CASSISWPTPGELFF